These 20 T cell receptor beta chains share one sample of origin, sequenced in a study of OX40 agonist ivuxolimab in advanced cancers. Clones were sequenced by immunoSEQ multiplex PCR, and TCRdb holds only the in-frame ones, with some missing. The table includes about 6,000 clones, about three quarters detected once. This material consisted of CD4+ or CD8+ T cells sorted from blood, taken in a trial of the OX40 agonist ivuxolimab. The source is an adult with an advanced solid tumor such as melanoma, head and neck, liver or kidney cancer.

This chain links TRBV5-6 with TRBJ1-1; D not certain. The V and J ends lost 2 bases and 5 bases respectively, with 7 bases between them. This CDR3 has 12 amino acids. The germline CDR1 and CDR2 sequences are SGHDT and YYEEEE. The CDR3, as DNA: TGTGCCAGCAGCTTAAGAGGGACTGAAGCTTTCTTT. Encoded protein: CASSLRGTEAFF.

V is TRBV10-1 and J is TRBJ1-2; D perhaps matches TRBD1 (5 bases). The ends were cut back, 7 bases at V and 7 bases at J, with 13 bases in the middle. The CDR3 loop spans 12 amino acids. Germline CDR1 reads WNHNN; CDR2 reads SYGVQD (reference sequence). The CDR3 DNA follows: TGCGCCAGCAACGGGGGAGGGCTTGGCTACACCTTC. Translation: CASNGGGLGYTF.

A note on this clone: Other DNA sequences in the same sample also yield this CDR3. V and J are TRBV29-1 and TRBJ2-1; maybe TRBD2 (8 bases). V shed 5 bases and J shed 8 bases, with 22 bases lying between them. CDR1 is SQVTM, CDR2 ANQGSEA, per germline. The CDR3 loop spans 15 amino acids. CDR3 residues: CSVSGGAGELYEQFF. DNA for the CDR3: TGCAGCGTTTCAGGGGGAGCGGGAGAATTGTATGAGCAGTTCTTC.

The V call is TRBV5-6, the J call TRBJ2-5, with D unclear. Trimming left V 0 bases short and J 6 bases short, with 6 bases between. In germline, CDR1 is SGHDT, CDR2 YYEEEE. This CDR3 spans 12 amino acids. CDR3 DNA: TGTGCCAGCAGCTTGGTAGGGAAGACCCAGTACTTC. Protein sequence: CASSLVGKTQYF. The whole variable domain, remainder taken from reference TRBV5-6 and TRBJ2-5, is DAGVTQSPTHLIKTRGQQVTLRCSPKSGHDTVSWYQQALGQGPQFIFQYYEEEERQRGNFPDRFSGHQFPNYSSELNVNALLLGDSALYLCASSLVGKTQYFGPGTRLLVL.

The chain is built from TRBV7-3 and TRBJ1-1; D call uncertain. Germline V lookup: CDR1 SGHTA, CDR2 FQGTGA. The CDR3 extends over 15 amino acids. Between the trimmed V and J ends, which lost 5 bases and 5 bases, there was a span of 18 bases. The CDR3 here is CASSPSDGPRTEAFF. CDR3 sequence (DNA): TGTGCCAGCAGCCCCTCGGACGGACCTAGAACTGAAGCTTTCTTT.

V gene TRBV7-2 combines with J gene TRBJ2-7, with unresolved D. The CDR3 sequence is 14 residues long. The germline CDR1 and CDR2 sequences are SGHTA and FQGNSA. V dropped 1 base and J dropped 5 bases, with 12 bases sitting between them. CDR3 coding DNA: TGTGCCAGCAGCTTAGATGGGGTTTTGGACGAGCAGTACTTC. Translated: CASSLDGVLDEQYF.

The chain employs TRBV28 and TRBJ2-7; no definite D call. Germline values: CDR1 MDHEN, CDR2 SYDVKM. V shed 7 bases and J shed 0 bases, with 16 bases lying between them. The CDR3 consists of 15 residues. The CDR3 region is CASNPDPYASYEQYF. In DNA, the CDR3 is TGTGCCAGCAATCCGGACCCCTACGCCTCCTACGAGCAGTACTTC. The whole variable domain, remainder taken from reference TRBV28 and TRBJ2-7, is DVKVTQSSRYLVKRTGEKVFLECVQDMDHENMFWYRQDPGLGLRLIYFSYDVKMKEKGDIPEGYSVSREKKERFSLILESASTNQTSMYLCASNPDPYASYEQYFGPGTRLTVT.

The chain links TRBV4-1 to TRBJ2-1; D is unresolved. The germline CDR1 and CDR2 sequences are MGHRA and YSYEKL. Trimming removed 1 base at V and 7 bases at J, with 5 bases between. The CDR3 sequence is 12 residues long. CDR3 amino acids: CASSQAGNEQFF. The CDR3 coding sequence is TGCGCCAGCAGCCAAGCAGGTAATGAGCAGTTCTTC.

The chain links TRBV5-4 to TRBJ2-7; 8 nucleotides align to TRBD1. Unmatched junction bases numbered 6, after V lost 3 bases and J lost 4 bases. From germline, CDR1 is SGHNT and CDR2 YYREEE (reference sequence). The CDR3 length is 14 residues. The CDR3 DNA is TGTGCCAGCAGCTCGGGACAGGCGGATTACGAGCAGTACTTC. This translates into CASSSGQADYEQYF.

For the CDR3, the DNA is TGTGCCAGCAGCGTAGAGGGGGCCGGTGAGCAGTTCTTC. Residues: CASSVEGAGEQFF. This chain joins TRBV9 and TRBJ2-1, with 7 bases lining up with TRBD1. CDR1 and CDR2 from the germline V gene are SGDLS and YYNGEE. There are 13 residues in the CDR3. Trimming removed 0 bases from V and 9 bases from J; junction bases left unmatched: 3.

The chain uses TRBV9 and TRBJ1-2, with 7 bases that match TRBD1. In germline, CDR1 is SGDLS, CDR2 YYNGEE. The ends lost 1 base at V and 3 bases at J; junction bases unmatched: 12. The CDR3 has 17 residues. For the CDR3, the DNA is TGTGCCAGCAGCGTAACCCCACCTGGGACAGTAGACTATGGCTACACCTTC. Its protein product is CASSVTPPGTVDYGYTF.

This clone was counted between two and nine times. V and J are TRBV19 and TRBJ2-1; 8 bases map to TRBD1. V lost 4 bases and J lost 7; bases outside the gene matches: 6. CDR3 length equals 14 residues. Germline-derived CDR1 and CDR2 are LNHDA and SQIVND (reference sequence). The CDR3 DNA reads as TGTGCCAGTAGTACAGGGGGCGCGGAGAATGAGCAGTTCTTC. It encodes CASSTGGAENEQFF.

V and J are TRBV27 and TRBJ2-7, with a weak D call TRBD1 (6 bases). Germline CDR1 and CDR2: MNHEY and SMNVEV (reference sequence). The CDR3 totals 15 residues. V shed 7 bases and J shed 3 bases, with 19 bases lying between them. The CDR3 DNA reads as TGTGCCAGCAATTGGGCCGCAGGGGAGTTCTACGAGCAGTACTTC. This gives the protein CASNWAAGEFYEQYF.

CDR3: CASSPGSTEAFF. The CDR3 DNA reads TGTGCCAGTAGTCCCGGGAGTACTGAAGCTTTCTTT. The rearrangement uses TRBV19 and TRBJ1-1, with no clear D. Germline assignment: CDR1 LNHDA and CDR2 SQIVND (reference sequence). The CDR3 runs 12 residues. V gave up 5 bases and J gave up 5 bases, with 9 bases separating them.

Within the sample, this clone is medium-sized. This chain joins TRBV9 and TRBJ2-7, with D perhaps TRBD2 (6 bases). From germline, CDR1 is SGDLS and CDR2 YYNGEE. Deletions cut 4 bases from V and 1 base from J, with 12 bases between. The CDR3 runs 14 residues. CDR3 loop: CASSSWGDSYEQYF. CDR3 coding DNA: TGTGCCAGCAGCTCCTGGGGGGATTCCTACGAGCAGTACTTC.

V usage is TRBV18 and J usage is TRBJ1-2; 8 positions agree with TRBD1. From germline, CDR1 is KGHSH and CDR2 LQKENI. Germline trimming cut 2 bases from V and 1 base from J; bases unmatched to any gene: 0. The CDR3 runs 14 residues. The CDR3 DNA reads TGTGCCAGCTCACCAGGACAGGGTAACTATGGCTACACCTTC. Amino acids: CASSPGQGNYGYTF.

This sequence joins TRBV11-2 and TRBJ2-7; possible D gene TRBD2, 6 bases. The CDR3 covers 14 residues. The germline V gene has CDR1 SGHAT and CDR2 FQNNGV. Trimming took 5 bases from V and 4 from J, leaving 15 bases between them. The CDR3 reads CASSPSGSWYEQYF. The DNA of the CDR3 is TGTGCCAGCAGCCCATCCGGGAGCTGGTACGAGCAGTACTTC.

The chain uses TRBV27 and TRBJ2-3, with 9 bases fitting TRBD2. This CDR3 contains 14 residues. V lost 9 bases, J lost 4 bases, and 8 bases stayed unmatched. The germline V gene has CDR1 MNHEY and CDR2 SMNVEV (reference sequence). CDR3 DNA: TGTGCCAGTTTTTTAGCGGGAGTGGCAGATACGCAGTATTTT. This codes for CASFLAGVADTQYF.

The gene calls are TRBV4-1 and TRBJ2-2; D uncertain. This CDR3 has 14 residues. Germline V lookup: CDR1 MGHRA, CDR2 YSYEKL. Trimming cost V 4 bases and J 4 bases, with 10 bases left between them. For the CDR3, the DNA is TGCGCCAGCAGCCCGAAAAGGTCCACCGGGGAGCTGTTTTTT. As protein: CASSPKRSTGELFF.

V is TRBV9 and J is TRBJ2-3; tentatively, D is TRBD2 (6 bases). Germline V gene data show CDR1 as SGDLS and CDR2 as YYNGEE. V gave up 1 base and J gave up 2 bases, with 11 bases separating them. CDR3 size: 15 residues. This chain's CDR3 is CASSVWWGDTDTQYF. The CDR3 DNA is TGTGCCAGCAGCGTATGGTGGGGGGACACAGATACGCAGTATTTT.